Listed below are T cell receptor beta chains from one sample, sequenced in a study of blood T cell repertoires in COVID-19. Sequencing used immunoSEQ multiplex PCR; TCRdb keeps in-frame clones, though not all of them. The sample lists under 250,000 clones, more than 75% occurring once. Source material: PBMCs or T cells enriched from blood (not recorded which). The receptors were gathered from a man in his forties or fifties who had recovered from COVID-19. Both conserved end residues are part of each CDR3. Each record gives: J gene, D gene, V gene, clone size, CDR3 protein, CDR3 DNA. A D gene is named only where the DNA matches it firmly. Not all rows give a size; the values are once, few, many and, for expanded clones, a class.

j_gene: TRBJ1-3; d_gene: -; v_gene: TRBV7-2; abundance: -; CDR3aa: CASSIQGMGGNTIYF; CDR3nt: TGTGCCAGCAGTATACAGGGAATGGGTGGAAACACCATATATTTT
j_gene: TRBJ2-5; d_gene: -; v_gene: TRBV2; abundance: once; CDR3aa: CASTTGLGGQETQYF; CDR3nt: TGTGCCAGCACCACGGGGCTCGGGGGTCAAGAGACCCAGTACTTC
j_gene: TRBJ2-3; d_gene: TRBD2; v_gene: TRBV7-6; abundance: -; CDR3aa: CASSLVAGARTDTQYF; CDR3nt: TGTGCCAGCAGCTTAGTTGCGGGAGCGCGCACAGATACGCAGTATTTT
j_gene: TRBJ1-4; d_gene: -; v_gene: TRBV18; abundance: -; CDR3aa: CASSPGQRGNEKLFF; CDR3nt: TGTGCCAGCTCACCTGGTCAGCGGGGCAATGAAAAACTGTTTTTT
j_gene: TRBJ1-1; d_gene: TRBD1; v_gene: TRBV5-1; abundance: few; CDR3aa: CASSQRQGTTEAFF; CDR3nt: TGCGCCAGCAGTCAACGACAGGGGACCACTGAAGCTTTCTTT
j_gene: TRBJ1-1; d_gene: -; v_gene: TRBV5-1; abundance: -; CDR3aa: CASSWARGGDTEAFF; CDR3nt: TGCGCCAGCAGCTGGGCCAGAGGAGGGGACACTGAAGCTTTCTTT
j_gene: TRBJ2-7; d_gene: -; v_gene: TRBV10-3; abundance: -; CDR3aa: CATRLPGHSSYEQYF; CDR3nt: TGTGCCACTCGTTTACCGGGACACAGCTCCTACGAGCAGTACTTC
j_gene: TRBJ1-1; d_gene: TRBD1; v_gene: TRBV3-1/TRBV3-2; abundance: once; CDR3aa: CASSRYGQGAGGTEAFF; CDR3nt: TGTGCCAGCAGCCGATACGGACAGGGGGCTGGGGGCACTGAAGCTTTCTTT
j_gene: TRBJ2-2; d_gene: TRBD1; v_gene: TRBV18; abundance: -; CDR3aa: CASSIGTGNTGELFF; CDR3nt: TGTGCCAGCTCGATCGGGACAGGAAACACCGGGGAGCTGTTTTTT
j_gene: TRBJ2-1; d_gene: -; v_gene: TRBV11-1; abundance: few; CDR3aa: CASSQDRTYNEQFF; CDR3nt: TGTGCCAGCAGCCAAGACAGAACCTACAATGAGCAGTTCTTC
j_gene: TRBJ2-7; d_gene: TRBD2; v_gene: TRBV15; abundance: -; CDR3aa: CATSREYLAGELYEQYF; CDR3nt: TGTGCCACCAGCAGAGAATACCTAGCGGGAGAACTCTACGAGCAGTACTTC
j_gene: TRBJ2-4; d_gene: -; v_gene: TRBV11-3; abundance: once; CDR3aa: CASSLGGQRQDIQYF; CDR3nt: TGTGCCAGCAGCTTAGGGGGACAACGACAGGACATTCAGTACTTC
j_gene: TRBJ2-7; d_gene: -; v_gene: TRBV2; abundance: -; CDR3aa: CATSGYSYEQYF; CDR3nt: TGTGCCACCTCAGGGTATTCCTACGAGCAGTACTTC
j_gene: TRBJ2-2; d_gene: -; v_gene: TRBV27; abundance: once; CDR3aa: CASSSPPGILGELFF; CDR3nt: TGTGCCAGCAGTTCCCCACCGGGGATTCTCGGGGAGCTGTTTTTT
j_gene: TRBJ1-1; d_gene: -; v_gene: TRBV6-1; abundance: -; CDR3aa: CASSEEGWAGGAFF; CDR3nt: TGTGCCAGCAGTGAAGAGGGGTGGGCAGGTGGGGCTTTCTTT
j_gene: TRBJ1-1; d_gene: -; v_gene: TRBV5-1; abundance: -; CDR3aa: CASSPTTLDGGMRTIIGEAFF; CDR3nt: TGCGCCAGCAGCCCTACTACCCTTGACGGGGGGATGAGAACAATTATTGGTGAAGCTTTCTTT
j_gene: TRBJ2-7; d_gene: -; v_gene: TRBV28; abundance: -; CDR3aa: CASRASGSYEQYF; CDR3nt: TGTGCCAGCAGGGCGAGCGGCTCCTACGAGCAGTACTTC
j_gene: TRBJ1-5; d_gene: -; v_gene: TRBV2; abundance: few; CDR3aa: CASRIRGGNQPQHF; CDR3nt: TGTGCCAGCAGGATAAGGGGGGGGAATCAGCCCCAGCATTTT
j_gene: TRBJ1-1; d_gene: -; v_gene: TRBV5-6; abundance: -; CDR3aa: CASYQGNTEAFF; CDR3nt: TGTGCCAGTTACCAGGGAAACACTGAAGCTTTCTTT
j_gene: TRBJ1-1; d_gene: TRBD1; v_gene: TRBV28; abundance: -; CDR3aa: CASRLPGGTEAFF; CDR3nt: TGTGCCAGCAGACTCCCAGGGGGCACTGAAGCTTTCTTT
j_gene: TRBJ1-3; d_gene: TRBD1; v_gene: TRBV14; abundance: -; CDR3aa: CARYTDRLRNTIYF; CDR3nt: TGTGCCAGGTATACGGACAGGCTCAGAAACACCATATATTTT
j_gene: TRBJ2-1; d_gene: TRBD2; v_gene: TRBV11-3; abundance: -; CDR3aa: CASSLTSGGADEQFF; CDR3nt: TGTGCCAGCAGCTTGACTAGCGGGGGGGCCGATGAGCAGTTCTTC
j_gene: TRBJ1-3; d_gene: -; v_gene: TRBV10-3; abundance: -; CDR3aa: CAISASDRFDGNTIYF; CDR3nt: TGTGCCATCAGTGCGTCAGACAGGTTCGATGGAAACACCATATATTTT
j_gene: TRBJ1-5; d_gene: -; v_gene: TRBV7-9; abundance: -; CDR3aa: CASSLAEGLGNQPQHF; CDR3nt: TGTGCCAGCAGCTTAGCGGAGGGGCTAGGGAATCAGCCCCAGCATTTT
j_gene: TRBJ1-3; d_gene: TRBD1; v_gene: TRBV10-3; abundance: once; CDR3aa: CAISGDRDSSGNTIYF; CDR3nt: TGTGCCATCAGTGGGGACCGGGACAGCTCTGGAAACACCATATATTTT
j_gene: TRBJ2-1; d_gene: TRBD2; v_gene: TRBV27; abundance: once; CDR3aa: CASSFLTASGGNNEQFF; CDR3nt: TGTGCCAGCAGTTTCTTGACTGCTAGCGGGGGAAACAATGAGCAGTTCTTC
j_gene: TRBJ2-2; d_gene: -; v_gene: TRBV11-1; abundance: -; CDR3aa: CASSLAPKTGTGELFF; CDR3nt: TGTGCCAGCAGCTTAGCCCCAAAGACAGGAACCGGGGAGCTGTTTTTT
j_gene: TRBJ2-5; d_gene: -; v_gene: TRBV7-9; abundance: -; CDR3aa: CASKNRDKETQYF; CDR3nt: TGTGCCAGCAAAAACCGGGACAAAGAGACCCAGTACTTC
j_gene: TRBJ1-1; d_gene: -; v_gene: TRBV19; abundance: -; CDR3aa: CASPSAGNTEAFF; CDR3nt: TGTGCCAGCCCCTCGGCGGGGAACACTGAAGCTTTCTTT
j_gene: TRBJ2-2; d_gene: TRBD2; v_gene: TRBV14; abundance: -; CDR3aa: CASSQERNPKSYGGSTGELFF; CDR3nt: TGTGCCAGCAGCCAGGAACGTAACCCCAAGAGTTATGGCGGGAGTACCGGGGAGCTGTTTTTT
j_gene: TRBJ1-1; d_gene: -; v_gene: TRBV5-1; abundance: -; CDR3aa: CASSLVAGVNTEAFF; CDR3nt: TGCGCCAGCAGCTTGGTGGCAGGCGTCAACACTGAAGCTTTCTTT
j_gene: TRBJ1-1; d_gene: -; v_gene: TRBV5-4; abundance: -; CDR3aa: CASTSGWNTEAFF; CDR3nt: TGTGCCAGCACCTCCGGGTGGAACACTGAAGCTTTCTTT
j_gene: TRBJ1-2; d_gene: -; v_gene: TRBV18; abundance: -; CDR3aa: CASSPGGDYGYTF; CDR3nt: TGTGCCAGCTCACCGGGGGGGGACTATGGCTACACCTTC
j_gene: TRBJ2-1; d_gene: -; v_gene: TRBV6-2/TRBV6-3; abundance: -; CDR3aa: CASSYRGGPYNEQFF; CDR3nt: TGTGCCAGCAGTTACAGGGGGGGGCCCTACAATGAGCAGTTCTTC
j_gene: TRBJ2-7; d_gene: TRBD2; v_gene: TRBV5-1; abundance: -; CDR3aa: CASSPGLELYEQYF; CDR3nt: TGCGCCAGCAGCCCTGGACTAGAGCTCTACGAGCAGTACTTC
j_gene: TRBJ1-5; d_gene: -; v_gene: TRBV23-1; abundance: -; CDR3aa: CASVPFGGGNQPQHF; CDR3nt: TGCGCCAGCGTCCCATTCGGGGGGGGTAATCAGCCCCAGCATTTT
j_gene: TRBJ2-7; d_gene: -; v_gene: TRBV5-3; abundance: -; CDR3aa: CARSLACPPGGYEQYF; CDR3nt: TGTGCCAGAAGCTTGGCCTGTCCCCCTGGAGGCTACGAGCAGTACTTC
j_gene: TRBJ1-2; d_gene: -; v_gene: TRBV12-3/TRBV12-4; abundance: few; CDR3aa: CASTGRHGYTF; CDR3nt: TGTGCCAGTACAGGGCGCCATGGCTACACCTTC